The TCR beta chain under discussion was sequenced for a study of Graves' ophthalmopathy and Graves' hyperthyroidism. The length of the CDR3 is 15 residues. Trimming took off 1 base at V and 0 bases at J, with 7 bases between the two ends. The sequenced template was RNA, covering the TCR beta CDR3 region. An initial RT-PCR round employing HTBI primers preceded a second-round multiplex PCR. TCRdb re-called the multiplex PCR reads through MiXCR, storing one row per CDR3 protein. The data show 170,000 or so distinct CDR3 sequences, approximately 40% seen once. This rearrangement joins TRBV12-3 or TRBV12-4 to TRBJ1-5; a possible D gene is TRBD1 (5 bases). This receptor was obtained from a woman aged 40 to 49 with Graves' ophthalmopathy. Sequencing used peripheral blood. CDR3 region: CASSLGGDSNQPQHF. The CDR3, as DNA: TGTGCCAGCAGTTTAGGGGGGGATAGCAATCAGCCCCAGCATTTT.